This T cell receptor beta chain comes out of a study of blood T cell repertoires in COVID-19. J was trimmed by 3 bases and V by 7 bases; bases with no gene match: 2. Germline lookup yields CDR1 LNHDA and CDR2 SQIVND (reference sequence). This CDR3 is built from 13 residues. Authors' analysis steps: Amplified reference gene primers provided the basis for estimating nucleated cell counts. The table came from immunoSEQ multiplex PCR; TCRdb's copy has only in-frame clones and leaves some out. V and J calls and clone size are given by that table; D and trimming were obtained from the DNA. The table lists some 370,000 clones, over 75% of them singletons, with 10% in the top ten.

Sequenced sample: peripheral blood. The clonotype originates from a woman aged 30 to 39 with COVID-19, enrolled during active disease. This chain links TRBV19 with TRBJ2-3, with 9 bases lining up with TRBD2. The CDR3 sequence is CASKTSGTDTQYF. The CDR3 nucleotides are TGTGCCAGTAAGACTAGCGGAACAGATACGCAGTATTTT.